This T cell receptor beta chain is drawn from a study of blood T cell dynamics during melanoma immunotherapy. Overall study context: Patients with metastatic melanoma got pembrolizumab or nivolumab-ipilimumab as first-line care.

Time point denoted: pre-treatment baseline. One draw preceded checkpoint blockade; another followed its first cycle at week 3. At 12 weeks after first infusion, RECIST 1.1 defined response for most patients. A note on this clone: Its antigen is not identified.

Overall study findings and caveats: Unlike progressors, later disease-control patients had W3 repertoires gaining clonality or diversity.

This table comes from immunoSEQ multiplex PCR, and its TCRdb copy is limited to in-frame clones, with some not included. The sample carries about 8,500 clones, over 65% recorded once. Germline CDR1 and CDR2: MDHEN and SYDVKM. V was clipped by 0 bases and J by 6 bases; unmatched bases: 9. The CDR3 sequence is 16 residues long. The chain couples TRBV28 to TRBJ1-1; 8 nucleotides agree with TRBD1. The receptor was derived from a human donor with melanoma. The sequencing used blood, collected from a patient treated with checkpoint blockade. CDR3 DNA: TGTGCCAGCAGTTTATGGCCGGGACAGGACAGCGCTGAAGCTTTCTTT. Translation gives CASSLWPGQDSAEAFF.